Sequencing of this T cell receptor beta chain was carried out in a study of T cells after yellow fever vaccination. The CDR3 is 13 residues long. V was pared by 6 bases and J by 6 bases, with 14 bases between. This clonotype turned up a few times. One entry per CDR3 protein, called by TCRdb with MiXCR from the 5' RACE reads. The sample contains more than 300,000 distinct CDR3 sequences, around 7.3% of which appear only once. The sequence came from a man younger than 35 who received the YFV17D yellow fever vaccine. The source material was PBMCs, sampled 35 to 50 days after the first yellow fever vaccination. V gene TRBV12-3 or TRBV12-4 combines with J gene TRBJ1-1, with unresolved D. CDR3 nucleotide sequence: TGTGCCAGCAGGGACGACAACTCTCCTGAAGCTTTCTTT. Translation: CASRDDNSPEAFF.